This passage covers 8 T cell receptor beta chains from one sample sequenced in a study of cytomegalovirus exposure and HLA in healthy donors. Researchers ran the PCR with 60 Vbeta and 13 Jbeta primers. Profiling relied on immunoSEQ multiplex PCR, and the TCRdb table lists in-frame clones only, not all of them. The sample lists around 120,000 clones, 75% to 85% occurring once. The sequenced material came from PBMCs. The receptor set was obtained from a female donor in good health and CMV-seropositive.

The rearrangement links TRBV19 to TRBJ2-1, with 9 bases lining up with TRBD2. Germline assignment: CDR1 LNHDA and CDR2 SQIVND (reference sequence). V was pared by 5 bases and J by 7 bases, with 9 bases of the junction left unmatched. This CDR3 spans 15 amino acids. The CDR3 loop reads CASSLLAGVENEQFF. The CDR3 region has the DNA TGTGCCAGTAGTTTATTAGCGGGGGTCGAAAATGAGCAGTTCTTC.

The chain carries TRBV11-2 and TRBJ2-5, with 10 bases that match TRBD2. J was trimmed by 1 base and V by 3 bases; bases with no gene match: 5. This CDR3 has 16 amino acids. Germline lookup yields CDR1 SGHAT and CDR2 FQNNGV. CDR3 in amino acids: CASSFISGGIQETQYF. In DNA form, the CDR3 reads TGTGCCAGCAGCTTTATTAGCGGGGGGATCCAAGAGACCCAGTACTTC.

The CDR3 sequence: CASSLSGGREETQYF. CDR3 DNA: TGTGCCAGCAGCTTAAGCGGGGGCAGGGAAGAGACCCAGTACTTC. The J gene is TRBJ2-5, the V gene TRBV7-6, with TRBD2 matching 8 bases. The germline CDR1 and CDR2 sequences are SGHVS and FNYEAQ. This CDR3 contains 15 residues. After removal of 2 bases from V and 3 bases from J, the junction contained 5 bases not matched to a gene.

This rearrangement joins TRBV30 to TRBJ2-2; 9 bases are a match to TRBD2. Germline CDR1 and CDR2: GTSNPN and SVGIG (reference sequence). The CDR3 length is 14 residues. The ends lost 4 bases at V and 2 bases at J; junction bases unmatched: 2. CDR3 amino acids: CAWKTSGNTGELFF. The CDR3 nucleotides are TGTGCCTGGAAGACTAGCGGAAACACCGGGGAGCTGTTTTTT.

DNA for the CDR3: TGTGCCAGTACCCCAGGGCATAGTACAGATACGCAGTATTTT. Residues: CASTPGHSTDTQYF. The gene calls are TRBV19 and TRBJ2-3; a weak D match, TRBD1 (5 bases). Trimming removed 7 bases at V and 3 bases at J, with 14 bases between. CDR3 size: 14 residues. Germline V gene data show CDR1 as LNHDA and CDR2 as SQIVND (reference sequence).

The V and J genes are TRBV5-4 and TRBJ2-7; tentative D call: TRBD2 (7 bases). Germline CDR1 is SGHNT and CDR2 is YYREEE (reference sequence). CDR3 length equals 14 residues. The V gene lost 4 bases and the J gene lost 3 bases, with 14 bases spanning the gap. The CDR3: CASSPRGGGYEQYF. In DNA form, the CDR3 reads TGTGCCAGCAGCCCTAGGGGGGGTGGCTACGAGCAGTACTTC.

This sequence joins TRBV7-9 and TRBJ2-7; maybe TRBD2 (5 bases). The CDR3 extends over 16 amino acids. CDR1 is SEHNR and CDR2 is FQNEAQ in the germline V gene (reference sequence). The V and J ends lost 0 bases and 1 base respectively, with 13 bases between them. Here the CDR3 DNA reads TGTGCCAGCAGCTTAGCGCTCAGGACTGCATCCTACGAGCAGTACTTC. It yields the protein CASSLALRTASYEQYF.

CDR3 residues: CASSLDINYEQYF. CDR3 nucleotide sequence: TGTGCCAGCAGCCTCGACATAAACTACGAGCAGTACTTC. This sequence joins TRBV6-5 and TRBJ2-7; no clear D. CDR3 size: 13 residues. Trimming pared 6 bases from V and 3 bases from J, leaving 12 bases between. Germline V gene lookup returns CDR1 MNHEY and CDR2 SVGAGI.